Presented here are 29 T cell receptor beta chains from one specimen sequenced in a study of blood T cell repertoires in COVID-19. The method was immunoSEQ multiplex PCR; TCRdb's version includes in-frame clones alone and lacks a portion of them. This sample has 350,000 or so clones, with 70% to 90% found just once. Material: peripheral blood. The receptors here all came from a woman aged 25-40 years with COVID-19, enrolled during active disease.

The chain recombines TRBV5-1 with TRBJ1-2, with 7 bases matching TRBD1. The V segment lost 4 bases and the J segment 0 bases; nucleotides outside the gene matches: 3. Germline V gives CDR1 SGHRS, CDR2 YFSETQ. There are 14 residues in the CDR3. The CDR3 nucleotides are TGCGCCAGCAGCCCGGGACAGTCTAACTATGGCTACACCTTC. Translating it yields CASSPGQSNYGYTF.

The chain has TRBV5-1 and TRBJ1-2, with a possible D match to TRBD1 (6 bases). V shed 4 bases and J shed 8 bases, with 21 bases lying between them. Germline V gives CDR1 SGHRS, CDR2 YFSETQ. This CDR3 contains 15 residues. CDR3 region: CASSVTGTQGIGYTF. CDR3 nucleotides: TGCGCCAGCAGCGTTACCGGGACCCAGGGGATCGGCTACACCTTC.

The gene calls are TRBV16 and TRBJ1-1; unclear D gene. Trimming took 0 bases from V and 4 from J, leaving 3 bases between them. The germline gives CDR1 KGHSY, CDR2 FQNENV. CDR3 size: 12 residues. In DNA, the CDR3 is TGTGCCAGCAGCCAATCGGCCACTGAAGCTTTCTTT. Protein product: CASSQSATEAFF.

The CDR3 protein is CASSEARLAGGPEQFF. CDR3 DNA: TGTGCCAGCAGTGAAGCGAGGCTAGCGGGAGGACCTGAGCAGTTCTTC. The rearrangement links TRBV2 to TRBJ2-1; 11 bases fit TRBD2. Germline values: CDR1 SNHLY, CDR2 FYNNEI. Trimming took 0 bases from V and 9 from J; bases not matched to a gene: 7. This CDR3 is built from 16 residues. Based on the CDR3 plus reference TRBV2 and TRBJ2-1, the full variable domain is EPEVTQTPSHQVTQMGQEVILRCVPISNHLYFYWYRQILGQKVEFLVSFYNNEISEKSEIFDDQFSVERPDGSNFTLKIRSTKLEDSAMYFCASSEARLAGGPEQFFGPGTRLTVL.

This clone was found a few times. The chain's CDR3 is CASTKEAGGNEQFF. The CDR3 nucleotides are TGTGCCAGCACCAAGGAAGCGGGGGGGAATGAGCAGTTCTTC. The chain has TRBV6-4 and TRBJ2-1; 10 bases map to TRBD2. In germline, CDR1 is MRHNA, CDR2 SNTAGT. V shed 7 bases and J 7 bases; nucleotides not matched to a gene: 7. This CDR3 has 14 residues.

The genes are TRBV2 and TRBJ1-2; a possible D gene is TRBD1 (6 bases). Trimming removed 0 bases from V and 8 bases from J, with 7 bases in between. The CDR3 has 12 residues. In germline, CDR1 is SNHLY, CDR2 FYNNEI. DNA for the CDR3: TGTGCCAGCAGTGAAGCTCAGGGGGGCTACACCTTC. Its translation is CASSEAQGGYTF.

V is TRBV2 and J is TRBJ2-7; 8 positions agree with TRBD1. The length of the CDR3 is 10 residues. Trimming at V came to 7 bases and at J to 10 bases, leaving 3 bases not matched to a gene. CDR1 is SNHLY and CDR2 is FYNNEI in the germline V gene. CDR3 residues: CASNGQGQYF. The CDR3 DNA reads as TGTGCCAGCAACGGACAGGGCCAGTACTTC.

The rearrangement uses TRBV6-5 and TRBJ2-1; no clear D gene. The CDR3 totals 12 residues. V gave up 2 bases and J gave up 7 bases, with 6 bases separating them. CDR1 is MNHEY and CDR2 is SVGAGI in the germline V gene. CDR3 residues: CASSYPLNEQFF. CDR3 nucleotides: TGTGCCAGCAGTTACCCTCTGAATGAGCAGTTCTTC.

The genes are TRBV7-3 and TRBJ1-5; a possible D gene is TRBD1 (6 bases). V shed 3 bases and J shed 5 bases, with 8 bases lying between them. From germline, CDR1 is SGHTA and CDR2 FQGTGA. The CDR3 contains 13 residues. The CDR3 nucleotides are TGTGCCAGCAGCTTGGGGGCGGATCAGCCCCAGCATTTT. It translates to CASSLGADQPQHF.

The J gene is TRBJ2-7, the V gene TRBV7-8, with 10 positions matching TRBD1. The germline V gene has CDR1 SGHVS and CDR2 FQNEAQ. The CDR3 length is 18 residues. J lost 2 bases, V lost 1 base, and 11 bases had no gene match. CDR3 protein: CASSLVGEIGQGAYEQYF. In DNA, the CDR3 is TGTGCCAGCAGCTTAGTGGGGGAAATAGGACAGGGGGCCTACGAGCAGTACTTC. The variable domain in full, with the rest retrieved from reference TRBV7-8 and TRBJ2-7, is GAGVSQSPRYKVAKRGQDVALRCDPISGHVSLFWYQQALGQGPEFLTYFQNEAQLDKSGLPSDRFFAERPEGSVSTLKIQRTQQEDSAVYLCASSLVGEIGQGAYEQYFGPGTRLTVT.

The gene calls are TRBV7-3 and TRBJ1-2; TRBD1 aligns across 7 bases. Looked up from germline, CDR1 is SGHTA and CDR2 is FQGTGA. Unmatched junction bases numbered 6, after V lost 5 bases and J lost 3 bases. The CDR3 runs to 14 residues. CDR3 protein: CASSPTGSDYGYTF. The CDR3 bases are TGTGCCAGCAGCCCGACAGGGAGCGACTATGGCTACACCTTC.

The table lists this clone with a count of one. The chain recombines TRBV9 with TRBJ1-6; D call uncertain. The CDR3 length is 15 residues. The ends were cut back, 2 bases at V and 3 bases at J, with 9 bases in the middle. The germline gives CDR1 SGDLS, CDR2 YYNGEE. CDR3 in amino acids: CASSVQPGYNSPLHF. The CDR3 DNA reads TGTGCCAGCAGCGTTCAGCCGGGCTATAATTCACCCCTCCACTTT.

This clone was seen just once. The gene calls are TRBV6-5 and TRBJ2-5; possibly TRBD1 for D (5 bases). Germline CDR1 reads MNHEY; CDR2 reads SVGAGI. This CDR3 region has 15 residues. V lost 6 bases and J lost 4, with 18 bases in between. DNA for the CDR3: TGTGCCAGCAGAAATCCACGGGCAGGGCGAGAGACCCAGTACTTC. It codes for CASRNPRAGRETQYF.

This clone occurred once. V and J are TRBV6-4 and TRBJ2-7; D is perhaps TRBD2 (6 bases). V was shortened by 9 bases and J by 0 bases, with 9 bases between the two germline ends. Germline CDR1 reads MRHNA; CDR2 reads SNTAGT. The CDR3 is made up of 12 amino acids. The CDR3 bases are TGTGCCAGAGGGAGGTCCTCCTACGAGCAGTACTTC. Protein sequence: CARGRSSYEQYF.

This chain uses TRBV7-9 with TRBJ2-2, with D maybe TRBD2 (6 bases). Germline V gene sequence: CDR1 SEHNR, CDR2 FQNEAQ (reference sequence). The CDR3 runs to 15 residues. V was trimmed by 5 bases and J by 0 bases, leaving 10 bases between them. The CDR3 spells CASSQLATNTGELFF. The CDR3 bases are TGTGCCAGCAGCCAGCTAGCGACGAACACCGGGGAGCTGTTTTTT.

The CDR3 reads CASSLAAGYTEAFF. As DNA, the CDR3 is TGTGCCAGCAGCTTGGCCGCGGGATACACTGAAGCTTTCTTT. V and J are TRBV5-6 and TRBJ1-1, with no clear D. Germline CDR1 and CDR2: SGHDT and YYEEEE. The CDR3 extends over 14 amino acids. V lost 0 bases and J 3 bases, leaving 9 bases between the germline ends.

This rearrangement joins TRBV28 to TRBJ2-1; a weak D match, TRBD1 (5 bases). This CDR3 spans 15 amino acids. Looked up from germline, CDR1 is MDHEN and CDR2 is SYDVKM. Trimming cost V 6 bases and J 6 bases, with 18 bases left between them. The CDR3 bases are TGTGCCAGCAGCCCCCCAGGGAAGTTGGTCAATGAGCAGTTCTTC. Its translation: CASSPPGKLVNEQFF.

This clone is a singleton in its sample. At one end, the junction sequence differs from germline, possibly due to a read error. V usage is TRBV28 and J usage is TRBJ1-2; tentative D call: TRBD1 (5 bases). Germline CDR1 MDHEN, CDR2 SYDVKM. There are 13 residues in the CDR3. The chain's CDR3 is CASSSQGRPALAF. The CDR3 bases are TGTGCCAGCAGTAGCCAGGGCCGGCCCGCCTTGGCCTTC.

The gene calls are TRBV4-1 and TRBJ1-1; D is perhaps TRBD1 (6 bases). CDR3 size: 14 residues. The germline V gene encodes CDR1 MGHRA and CDR2 YSYEKL. The V gene lost 8 bases and the J gene lost 4 bases, with 17 bases spanning the gap. DNA for the CDR3: TGCGCCAGCGGGGGCACCGCGAAGGGCACTGAAGCTTTCTTT. Translation gives CASGGTAKGTEAFF.

This sequence joins TRBV4-2 and TRBJ1-2; TRBD1 aligns across 10 bases. Trimming cost V 4 bases and J 4 bases; bases outside gene matches: 6. CDR1 LGHNA and CDR2 YNFKEQ come from the germline V gene. CDR3 length: 15 amino acids. CDR3 sequence reads: CASSPQDRGGYGYTF. The DNA of the CDR3 is TGTGCCAGCAGCCCCCAGGACAGGGGGGGCTATGGCTACACCTTC.

The gene calls are TRBV30 and TRBJ2-1, with D unresolved. The germline CDR1 and CDR2 sequences are GTSNPN and SVGIG (reference sequence). The CDR3 extends over 11 amino acids. V lost 2 bases and J 10 bases, leaving 9 bases between the germline ends. CDR3 bases: TGTGCCTGGAGTCAAGCTGCCGAGCAGTTCTTC. It specifies CAWSQAAEQFF.

The chain recombines TRBV13 with TRBJ2-7; perhaps TRBD2 as D (6 bases). The V and J ends lost 3 bases and 0 bases respectively, with 12 bases between them. In germline, CDR1 is PRHDT, CDR2 FYEKMQ (reference sequence). The CDR3 runs 15 residues. CDR3 amino acids: CASSLGDFHSYEQYF. CDR3 bases: TGTGCCAGCAGCTTGGGGGACTTCCACTCCTACGAGCAGTACTTC.

The chain joins TRBV7-2 to TRBJ2-1; TRBD2 matches at 10 bases. V lost 4 bases and J lost 3; bases outside the gene matches: 3. The germline CDR1 and CDR2 sequences are SGHTA and FQGNSA. This CDR3 is built from 15 residues. The CDR3 reads CASSSLAGDYNEQFF. In DNA form, the CDR3 reads TGTGCCAGCAGCTCTCTAGCGGGAGACTACAATGAGCAGTTCTTC.

The CDR3 DNA sequence: TGTGCCAGCAGCCACCGGGGGACGTACGGGCCCTACGAGCAGTACTTC. It is translated as CASSHRGTYGPYEQYF. The genes are TRBV3-1 (or the pseudogene TRBV3-2) and TRBJ2-7; tentatively, D is TRBD2 (6 bases). The CDR3 is 16 amino acids. In germline, CDR1 is LGHDT, CDR2 YNNKEL (reference sequence). Trimming shortened V by 3 bases and J by 2 bases, and 17 bases separated the two germline ends.

V and J are TRBV2 and TRBJ1-1, with 8 bases that match TRBD1. Unmatched junction bases numbered 3, after V lost 8 bases and J lost 1 base. The CDR3 length is 13 residues. The V gene's germline CDR1 is SNHLY and CDR2 FYNNEI. CDR3 sequence reads: CASHGQGNTEAFF. The CDR3 DNA is TGTGCCAGCCACGGACAGGGGAACACTGAAGCTTTCTTT. The complete variable domain, with remaining parts taken from reference TRBV2 and TRBJ1-1, reads EPEVTQTPSHQVTQMGQEVILRCVPISNHLYFYWYRQILGQKVEFLVSFYNNEISEKSEIFDDQFSVERPDGSNFTLKIRSTKLEDSAMYFCASHGQGNTEAFFGQGTRLTVV.

The V gene is TRBV7-6, the J gene TRBJ1-1; TRBD1 agrees at 7 bases. Germline V gene data show CDR1 as SGHVS and CDR2 as FNYEAQ. The V gene end was trimmed by 4 bases and the J gene end by 4 bases; junction bases not matched to a gene: 9. The length of the CDR3 is 15 residues. CDR3 DNA sequence: TGTGCCAGCAGCTCCACGACAGGGCTAAGCACTGAAGCTTTCTTT. This sequence encodes CASSSTTGLSTEAFF.

V usage is TRBV5-5 and J usage is TRBJ2-7; 7 bases are a match to TRBD2. CDR3 length: 14 residues. The junction had 9 bases not matched to a gene; V was cut back by 2 bases and J by 7 bases. Germline V gives CDR1 SGHKS, CDR2 YYEKEE (reference sequence). CDR3 region: CASSFPGGSREQYF. In nucleotides, the CDR3 is TGTGCCAGCAGCTTCCCTGGCGGGAGTCGGGAGCAGTACTTC.

The rearrangement joins TRBV10-2 to TRBJ1-5, with 7 bases identical to TRBD1. Germline CDR1 reads WSHSY; CDR2 reads SAAADI. J gave up 1 base and V 0 bases, and 6 bases lay outside the gene matches. The CDR3 spans 17 residues. CDR3 DNA: TGCGCCAGCAGTGAGTCGAGGGCAGGGGGGAGCAATCAGCCCCAGCATTTT. This translates into CASSESRAGGSNQPQHF.

V and J are TRBV21-1 and TRBJ2-5; the D call of TRBD2 is as the table states it, not checked on the DNA. TRBV21-1 counts as a pseudogene. The CDR3 is made up of 16 amino acids. This chain's CDR3 is CASSKAQGLARETQYF. DNA of the CDR3: TGTGCCAGCAGCAAAGCGCAGGGACTAGCACGTGAGACCCAGTACTTC.